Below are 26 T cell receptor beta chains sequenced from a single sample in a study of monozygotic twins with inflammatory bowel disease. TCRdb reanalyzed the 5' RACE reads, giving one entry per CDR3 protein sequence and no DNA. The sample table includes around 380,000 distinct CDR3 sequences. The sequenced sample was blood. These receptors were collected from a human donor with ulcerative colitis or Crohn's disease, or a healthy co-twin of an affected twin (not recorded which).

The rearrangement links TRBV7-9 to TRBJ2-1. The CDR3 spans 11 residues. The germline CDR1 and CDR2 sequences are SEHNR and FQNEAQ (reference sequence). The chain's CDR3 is CASDWFNEQFF. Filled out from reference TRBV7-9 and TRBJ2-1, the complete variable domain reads DTGVSQNPRHKITKRGQNVTFRCDPISEHNRLYWYRQTLGQGPEFLTYFQNEAQLEKSRLLSDRFSAERPKGSFSTLEIQRTEQGDSAMYLCASDWFNEQFFGPGTRLTVL.

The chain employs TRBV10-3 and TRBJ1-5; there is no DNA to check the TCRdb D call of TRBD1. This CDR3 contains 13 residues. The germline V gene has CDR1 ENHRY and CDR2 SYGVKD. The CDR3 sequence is CAIKDIGNQPQHF.

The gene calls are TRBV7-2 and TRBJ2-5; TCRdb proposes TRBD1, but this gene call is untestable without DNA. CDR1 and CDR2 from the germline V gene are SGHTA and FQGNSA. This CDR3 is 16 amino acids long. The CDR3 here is CASSLEPHRGGETQYF.

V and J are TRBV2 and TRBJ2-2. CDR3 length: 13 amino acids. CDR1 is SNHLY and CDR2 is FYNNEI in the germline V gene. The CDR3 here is CASSEGLTGELFF.

The CDR3 spells CASSQIPPGVNSPLHF. The V and J genes are TRBV7-9 and TRBJ1-6; with no DNA, the TCRdb D assignment of TRBD1 cannot be verified. CDR1 and CDR2 from the germline V gene are SEHNR and FQNEAQ (reference sequence). This CDR3 contains 16 residues.

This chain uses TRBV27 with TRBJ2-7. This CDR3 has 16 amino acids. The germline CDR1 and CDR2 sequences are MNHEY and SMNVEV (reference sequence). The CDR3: CASSLSSWAESDEQYF.

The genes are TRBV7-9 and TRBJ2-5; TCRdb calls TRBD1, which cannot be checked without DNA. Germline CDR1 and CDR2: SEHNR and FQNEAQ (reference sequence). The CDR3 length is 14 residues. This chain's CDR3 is CAIRAQTAQETQYF.

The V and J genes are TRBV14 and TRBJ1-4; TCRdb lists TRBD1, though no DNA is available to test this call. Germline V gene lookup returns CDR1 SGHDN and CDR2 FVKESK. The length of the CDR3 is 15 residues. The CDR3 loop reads CASSQVTGRHEKLFF.

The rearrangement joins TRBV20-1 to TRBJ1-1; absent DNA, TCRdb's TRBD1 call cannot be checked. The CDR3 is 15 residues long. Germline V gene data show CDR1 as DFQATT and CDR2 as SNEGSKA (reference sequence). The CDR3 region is CSARTPGQMNTEAFF.

The CDR3 protein is CASSPDKDGYTF. V usage is TRBV5-1 and J usage is TRBJ1-2. The germline gives CDR1 SGHRS, CDR2 YFSETQ. This CDR3 is built from 12 residues.

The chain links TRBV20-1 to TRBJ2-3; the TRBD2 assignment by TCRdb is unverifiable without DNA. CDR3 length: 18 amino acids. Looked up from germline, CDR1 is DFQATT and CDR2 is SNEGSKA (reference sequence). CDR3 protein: CSAPGTSGGPFGTDTQYF.

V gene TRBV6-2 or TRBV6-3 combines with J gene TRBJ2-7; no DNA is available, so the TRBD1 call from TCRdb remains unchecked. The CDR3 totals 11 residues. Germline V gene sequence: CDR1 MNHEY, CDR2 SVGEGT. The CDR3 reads CARRQYHEQYF.

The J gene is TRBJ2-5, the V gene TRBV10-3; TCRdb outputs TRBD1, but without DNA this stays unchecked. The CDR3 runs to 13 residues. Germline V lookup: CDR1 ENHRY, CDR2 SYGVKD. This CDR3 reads CAISVPGGETQYF.

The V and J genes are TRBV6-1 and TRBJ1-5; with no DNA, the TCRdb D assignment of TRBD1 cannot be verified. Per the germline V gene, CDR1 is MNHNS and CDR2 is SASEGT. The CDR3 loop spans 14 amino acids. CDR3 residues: CASSGPQGYQPQHF.

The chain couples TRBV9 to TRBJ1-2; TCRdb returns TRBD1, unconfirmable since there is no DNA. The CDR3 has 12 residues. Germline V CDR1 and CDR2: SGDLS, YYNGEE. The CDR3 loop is CASSAGQAGYTF.

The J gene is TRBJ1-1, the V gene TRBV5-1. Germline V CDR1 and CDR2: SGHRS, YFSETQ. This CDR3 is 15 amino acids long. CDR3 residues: CASSSLPGLNTEDFF.

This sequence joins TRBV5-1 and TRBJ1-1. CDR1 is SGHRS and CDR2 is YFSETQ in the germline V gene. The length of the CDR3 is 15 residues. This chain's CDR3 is CASSLAEVANTEAFF.

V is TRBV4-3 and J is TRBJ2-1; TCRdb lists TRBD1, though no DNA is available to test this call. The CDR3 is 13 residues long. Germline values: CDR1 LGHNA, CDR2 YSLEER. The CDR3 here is CASSTDRRDEQFF.

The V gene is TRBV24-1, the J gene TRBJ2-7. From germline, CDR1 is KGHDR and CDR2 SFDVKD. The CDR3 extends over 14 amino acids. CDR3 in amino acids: CATRDPRIPYEQYF.

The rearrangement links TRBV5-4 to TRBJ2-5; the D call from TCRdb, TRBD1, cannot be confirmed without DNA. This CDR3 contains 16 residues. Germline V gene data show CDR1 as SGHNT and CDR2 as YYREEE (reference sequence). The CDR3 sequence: CASSPGQGNYQETQYF.

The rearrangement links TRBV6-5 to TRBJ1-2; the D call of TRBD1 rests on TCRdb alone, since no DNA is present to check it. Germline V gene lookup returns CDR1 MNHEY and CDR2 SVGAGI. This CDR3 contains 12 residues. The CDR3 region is CASSYDGRDYTF.

This CDR3 reads CASSIPGPGANTQYF. This chain links TRBV5-6 with TRBJ2-3; TCRdb's D call, TRBD1, is unchecked because there is no DNA. The CDR3 has 15 residues. Germline-derived CDR1 and CDR2 are SGHDT and YYEEEE.

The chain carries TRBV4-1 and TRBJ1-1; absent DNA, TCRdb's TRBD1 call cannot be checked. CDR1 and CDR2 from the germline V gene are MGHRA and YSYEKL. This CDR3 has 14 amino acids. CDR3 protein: CASSQVSGGSEAFF.

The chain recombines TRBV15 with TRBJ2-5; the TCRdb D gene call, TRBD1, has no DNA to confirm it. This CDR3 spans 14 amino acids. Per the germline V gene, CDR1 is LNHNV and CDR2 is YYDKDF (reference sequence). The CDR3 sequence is CATSVGNLGETQYF.

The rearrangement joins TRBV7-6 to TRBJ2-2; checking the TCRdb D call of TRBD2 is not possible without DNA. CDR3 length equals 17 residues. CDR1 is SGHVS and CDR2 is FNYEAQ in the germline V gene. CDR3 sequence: CASSFLGGPSNTGELFF.

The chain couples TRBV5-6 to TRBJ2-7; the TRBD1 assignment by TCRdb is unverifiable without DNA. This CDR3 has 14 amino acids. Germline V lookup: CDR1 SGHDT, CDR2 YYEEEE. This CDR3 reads CASSLGGQHYEQYF.